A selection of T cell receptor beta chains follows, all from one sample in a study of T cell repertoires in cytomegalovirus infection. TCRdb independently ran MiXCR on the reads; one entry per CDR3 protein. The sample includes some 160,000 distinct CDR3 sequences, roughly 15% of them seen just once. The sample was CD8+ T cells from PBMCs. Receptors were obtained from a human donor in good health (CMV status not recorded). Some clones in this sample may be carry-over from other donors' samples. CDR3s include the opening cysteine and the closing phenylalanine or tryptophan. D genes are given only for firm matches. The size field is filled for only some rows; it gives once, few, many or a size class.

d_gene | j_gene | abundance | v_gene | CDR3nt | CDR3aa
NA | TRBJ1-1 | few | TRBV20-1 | TGCAGTGCTAGAGGCAGCAACACTGAAGCTTTCTTT | CSARGSNTEAFF
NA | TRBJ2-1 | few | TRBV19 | TGTGCCAGTAGTATAGTAGGACAGTCGGTCTACAATGAGCAGTTCTTC | CASSIVGQSVYNEQFF
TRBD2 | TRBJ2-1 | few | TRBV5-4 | TGTGCCAGCAGCTTGACTAGCGGGGGGCCTTCAAATGAGCAGTTCTTC | CASSLTSGGPSNEQFF
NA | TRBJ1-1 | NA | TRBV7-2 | TGTGCCAGCAGCTTAGTTCTGGGGGACACTGAAGCTTTCTTT | CASSLVLGDTEAFF
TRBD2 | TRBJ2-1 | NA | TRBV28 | TGTGCCAGCAGTTTACTAGCGGGAGGGTTAGATGAGCAGTTCTTC | CASSLLAGGLDEQFF
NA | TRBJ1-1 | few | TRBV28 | TGTGCCAGCAGTTTAGACAGTAACACTGAAGCTTTCTTT | CASSLDSNTEAFF
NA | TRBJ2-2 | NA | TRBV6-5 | TGTGCCAGCAGTTACCGCACCCTCGGGGAGCTGTTTTTT | CASSYRTLGELFF
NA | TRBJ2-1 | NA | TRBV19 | TGTGCCAGTAGTATGGGGCAGTGGGACAATGAGCAGTTCTTC | CASSMGQWDNEQFF
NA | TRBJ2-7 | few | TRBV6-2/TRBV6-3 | TGTGCCAGCAGCTACTCTCGCGGGACATACGAGCAGTACTTC | CASSYSRGTYEQYF
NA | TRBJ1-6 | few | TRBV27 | TGTGCCAGCAGTTTATCAGGGAAAGGGAATTCACCCCTCCACTTT | CASSLSGKGNSPLHF
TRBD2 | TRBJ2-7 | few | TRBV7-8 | TGTGCCAGCAGCTCGCCTGGCGGGAGTTGGTCCTACGAGCAGTACTTC | CASSSPGGSWSYEQYF
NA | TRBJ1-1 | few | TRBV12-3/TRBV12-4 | TGTGCCAGCAGTCCGACCGCACTGGGGGGAACATCTGAAGCTTTCTTT | CASSPTALGGTSEAFF
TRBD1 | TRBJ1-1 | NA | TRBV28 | TGTGCCAGCAGTCACCCTTACAGGACAGGGGAGGGTAAGACTGAAGCTTTCTTT | CASSHPYRTGEGKTEAFF
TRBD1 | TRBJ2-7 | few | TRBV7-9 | TGTGCCAGCAGTTTCCCCGGGACAGGGTTCTCCTACGAGCAGTACTTC | CASSFPGTGFSYEQYF
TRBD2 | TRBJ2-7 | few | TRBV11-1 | TGTGCCAGCAGCTTGTTGGGGACTATGAGCTCCTACGAGCAGTACTTC | CASSLLGTMSSYEQYF
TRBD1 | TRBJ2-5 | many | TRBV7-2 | TGTGCCAGCAGCCTCAGAACTGACAGGGTTAAGGTGACCCAGTACTTC | CASSLRTDRVKVTQYF
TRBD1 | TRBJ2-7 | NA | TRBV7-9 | TGTGCCAGCACCGCCGGGACAGGGAGAAACGAGCAGTACTTC | CASTAGTGRNEQYF
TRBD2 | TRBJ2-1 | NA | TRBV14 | TGTGCCAGCAGCGGCTCGGCTAGCGGGGGCGGTGAGCAGTTCTTC | CASSGSASGGGEQFF
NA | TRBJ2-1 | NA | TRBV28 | TGTGCCATCTCCCTCCTTTGGGACTCGGCCTACAATGAGCAGTTCTTC | CAISLLWDSAYNEQFF
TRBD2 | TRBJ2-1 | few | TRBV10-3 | TGTGCCATCAGTGGGACTAGCGCCTCCTACAATGAGCAGTTCTTC | CAISGTSASYNEQFF
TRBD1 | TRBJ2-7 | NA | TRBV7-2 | TGTGCCAGCAGCCGCGGACAGGGCCACTACGAGCAGTACTTC | CASSRGQGHYEQYF
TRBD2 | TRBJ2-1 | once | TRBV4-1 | TGCGCCAGCAGCCAATGGCTAGCGGGAGGGGAGCAGTTCTTC | CASSQWLAGGEQFF
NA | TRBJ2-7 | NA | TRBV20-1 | TGCAGTGCTTCACCCCAGGGCCGCATTACAGCCTACGAGCAGTACTTC | CSASPQGRITAYEQYF
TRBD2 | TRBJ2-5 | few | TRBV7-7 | TGTGCCAGCAGCCACCGGGGAGGGCAAGAGACCCAGTACTTC | CASSHRGGQETQYF
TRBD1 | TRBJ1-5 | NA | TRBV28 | TGTGCCAGCAGTGACACAGGGGCCCTCAATCAGCCCCAGCATTTT | CASSDTGALNQPQHF
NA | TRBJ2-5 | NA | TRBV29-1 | TGCAGCGTTACCAAGGGGGGGGGAGGAGAGACCCAGTACTTC | CSVTKGGGGETQYF
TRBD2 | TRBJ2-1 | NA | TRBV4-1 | TGCGCCAGCAGCCAAGTTGGTGAGCTAGCGGGAGGGCCGGGGTTCTTC | CASSQVGELAGGPGFF
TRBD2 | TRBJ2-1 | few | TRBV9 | TGTGCCAGCAGCGTCCCTAGCGGCTACAACAATGAGCAGTTCTTC | CASSVPSGYNNEQFF
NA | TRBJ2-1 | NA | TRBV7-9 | TGTGCCAGCAGCCTAGATATCGAGTTCTTC | CASSLDIEFF
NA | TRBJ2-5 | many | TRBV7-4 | TGTGCCAGCAGCCCTATCTCCTTAACGGAAAAAGAGACCCAGTACTTC | CASSPISLTEKETQYF
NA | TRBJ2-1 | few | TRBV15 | TGTGCCACCAGCTCCACAGGCTCCTACAATGAGCAGTTCTTC | CATSSTGSYNEQFF
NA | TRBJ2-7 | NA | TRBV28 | TGTGCCACCGCGTCAGGCGGGGCAGCCTACGAGCAGTACTTC | CATASGGAAYEQYF
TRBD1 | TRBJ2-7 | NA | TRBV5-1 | TGCGCCAGCAGCCAAAGACAGGGTCCCCCCTACGAGCAGTACTTC | CASSQRQGPPYEQYF
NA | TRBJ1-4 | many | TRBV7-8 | TGTGCCAGCAGCCTGGGACATAGAAATGAAAAACTGTTTTTT | CASSLGHRNEKLFF
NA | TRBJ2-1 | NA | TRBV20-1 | TGCAGTGCTAGAGATCAGAACAGGGTCAATGAGCAGTTCTTC | CSARDQNRVNEQFF
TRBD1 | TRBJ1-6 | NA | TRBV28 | TGTGCCAGCAGTGCGACAGGGGTAAATTCACCCCTCCACTTT | CASSATGVNSPLHF
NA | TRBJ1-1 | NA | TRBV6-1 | TGTGCCAGCAGTCCCCGGGGCACACCGAACACTGAAGCTTTCTTT | CASSPRGTPNTEAFF
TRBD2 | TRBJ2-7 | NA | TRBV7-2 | TGTGCCAGCAGCTTAGCCGGTGGGGGACTAGCGGCTTACGAGCAGTACTTC | CASSLAGGGLAAYEQYF
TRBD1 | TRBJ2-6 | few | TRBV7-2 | TGTGCCAGCAGCTTACTAGGGGGCGGTGGGGCCAACGTCCTGACTTTC | CASSLLGGGGANVLTF
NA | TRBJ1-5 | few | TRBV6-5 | TGTGCCAGCAGCCAATACAACGATCAGCCCCAGCATTTT | CASSQYNDQPQHF
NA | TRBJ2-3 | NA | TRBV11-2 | TGTGCCAGCAGCTTAGATCTCAGCCGACCGGGGGGCACAGATACGCAGTATTTT | CASSLDLSRPGGTDTQYF
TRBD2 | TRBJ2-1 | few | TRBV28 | TGTGCCAGCAGTTTAAGCGGGAGCAATGAGCAGTTCTTC | CASSLSGSNEQFF
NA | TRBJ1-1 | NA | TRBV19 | TGTGCCAGTAGTATAGACGAAGGGAACACTGAAGCTTTCTTT | CASSIDEGNTEAFF
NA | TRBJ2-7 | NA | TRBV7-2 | TGTGCCAGCAGCCAAATGGGAGGCAGGGCATACGACGAGCAGTACTTC | CASSQMGGRAYDEQYF
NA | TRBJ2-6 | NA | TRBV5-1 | TGCGCCAGCAACCCGGCAGGCCCCTCTGGGGCCAACGTCCTGACTTTC | CASNPAGPSGANVLTF
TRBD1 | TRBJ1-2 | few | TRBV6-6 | TGTGCCAGCAGTCCAGGGGGCGGAACCCTTGGAACATATGGCTACACCTTC | CASSPGGGTLGTYGYTF
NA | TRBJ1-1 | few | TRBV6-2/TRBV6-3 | TGTGCCAGCAGTACCCCGGGACACACTGAAGCTTTCTTT | CASSTPGHTEAFF
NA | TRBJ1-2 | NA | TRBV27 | TGTGCCAGCAGTCCCCCCGGGGCCCCCTATGGCTACACCTTC | CASSPPGAPYGYTF
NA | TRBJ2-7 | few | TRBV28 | TGTGCCAGCAGAGCGTGGAGCTCCTACGAGCAGTACTTC | CASRAWSSYEQYF
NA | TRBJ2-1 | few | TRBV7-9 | TGTGCCAGCAGCACCGAAGACCCCCACAATGAGCAGTTCTTC | CASSTEDPHNEQFF
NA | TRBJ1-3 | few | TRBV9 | TGTGCCAGCAGGCTGGGACCTTCTGGAAACACCATATATTTT | CASRLGPSGNTIYF
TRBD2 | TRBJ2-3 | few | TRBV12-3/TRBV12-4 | TGTGACAGCAGTCCATTAGCGGGAGGGCCGACAGATACGCAGTATTTT | CDSSPLAGGPTDTQYF
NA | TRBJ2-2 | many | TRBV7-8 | TGTGCCAGCAGCTTAGCGTCGGGGACAGAGCTGTTTTTT | CASSLASGTELFF
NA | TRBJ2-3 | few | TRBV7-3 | TGTGCCAGCAGCCCAAAATACGGACAGGATACGCAGTATTTT | CASSPKYGQDTQYF
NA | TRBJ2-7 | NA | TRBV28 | TGTGCCAGCAGAGAGCGGGCCTCCTACGAGCAGTACTTC | CASRERASYEQYF
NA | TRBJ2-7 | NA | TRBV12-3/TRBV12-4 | TGTGCCAGCAGCCCGCCGGGACTCCTTACGGAGCAGTACTTC | CASSPPGLLTEQYF
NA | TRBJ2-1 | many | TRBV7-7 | TGTGCCAGCAGCTTAGGGGCTAGCAGTTATGAGCAGTTCTTC | CASSLGASSYEQFF
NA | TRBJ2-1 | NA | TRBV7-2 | TGTGCCAGCAGCAAGACAGAGTACTCCTACAATGAGCAGTTCTTC | CASSKTEYSYNEQFF
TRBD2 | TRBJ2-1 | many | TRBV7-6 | TGTGCCAGCAGCCTTAGCGGGCCCATAGATGAGCAGTTCTTC | CASSLSGPIDEQFF
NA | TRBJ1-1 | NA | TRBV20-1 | TGCAGTGCTAGAGATTTCCGGAACACTGAAGCTTTCTTT | CSARDFRNTEAFF